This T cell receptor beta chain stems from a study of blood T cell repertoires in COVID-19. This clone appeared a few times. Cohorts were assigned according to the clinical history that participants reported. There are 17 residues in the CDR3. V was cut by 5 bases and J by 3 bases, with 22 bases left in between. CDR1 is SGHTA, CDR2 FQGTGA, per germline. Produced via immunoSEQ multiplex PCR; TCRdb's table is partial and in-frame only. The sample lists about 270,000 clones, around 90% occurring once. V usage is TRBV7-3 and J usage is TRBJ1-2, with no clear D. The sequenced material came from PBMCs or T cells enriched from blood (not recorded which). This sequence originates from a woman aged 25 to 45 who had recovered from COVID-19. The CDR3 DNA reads TGTGCCAGCAGCCTATCCGCCCGCGGCAGCCGATACTATGGCTACACCTTC. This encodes CASSLSARGSRYYGYTF.